The entry that follows covers one TCR beta chain sequence. As yet, its antigen is unknown. This specimen comes from a study of Ad26.COV2.S vaccination and SARS-CoV-2 variants. Study-wide background: Ad26.COV2.S was injected intramuscularly once or twice, 56 days apart.

Broader study findings: Relative to placebo recipients, vaccine recipients exhibited elevated spike-specific TCR breadth.

Treatment in this sample: about 20 received Ad26.COV2.S at low or high dose, single or two shots; a few received placebo; per-sample allocation not given. Day 63 following the first vaccine or placebo injection was when the samples were taken. Produced via immunoSEQ multiplex PCR; TCRdb's table is partial and in-frame only. The table has more than 300,000 clones, 75% to 90% seen once. Here the sequenced sample was peripheral blood, taken in a trial of Ad26.COV2.S vaccine versus placebo. This sequence originates from a person aged 18 to 59 who received the Ad26.COV2.S COVID-19 vaccine or a placebo.

The CDR3 region is CASSLLTSPSTDTQYF. The CDR3, as DNA: TGTGCCAGCAGCTTGCTTACTAGCCCGAGCACAGATACGCAGTATTTT. The V call is TRBV5-4, the J call TRBJ2-3; TRBD2 might be the D (6 bases). The germline CDR1 and CDR2 sequences are SGHNT and YYREEE (reference sequence). The CDR3 spans 16 residues. Trimming left V 1 base short and J 0 bases short, with 12 bases between.